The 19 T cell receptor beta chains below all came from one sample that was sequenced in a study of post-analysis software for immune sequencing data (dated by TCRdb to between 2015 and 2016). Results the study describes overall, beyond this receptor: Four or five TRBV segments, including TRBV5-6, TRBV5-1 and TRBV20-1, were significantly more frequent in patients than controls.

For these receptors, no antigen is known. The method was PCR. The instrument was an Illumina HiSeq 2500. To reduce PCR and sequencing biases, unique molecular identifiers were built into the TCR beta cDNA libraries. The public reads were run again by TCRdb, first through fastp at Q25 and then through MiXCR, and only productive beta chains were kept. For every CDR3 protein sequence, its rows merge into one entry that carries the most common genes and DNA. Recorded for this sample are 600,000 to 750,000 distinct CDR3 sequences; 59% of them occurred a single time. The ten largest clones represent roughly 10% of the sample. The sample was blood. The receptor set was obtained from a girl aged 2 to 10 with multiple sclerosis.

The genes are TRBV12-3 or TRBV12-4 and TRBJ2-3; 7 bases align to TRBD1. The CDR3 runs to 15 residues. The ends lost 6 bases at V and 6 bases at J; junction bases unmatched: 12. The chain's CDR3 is CASSITQGQQDTQYF. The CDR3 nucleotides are TGTGCCAGCAGCATAACACAGGGGCAGCAGGATACGCAGTATTTT.

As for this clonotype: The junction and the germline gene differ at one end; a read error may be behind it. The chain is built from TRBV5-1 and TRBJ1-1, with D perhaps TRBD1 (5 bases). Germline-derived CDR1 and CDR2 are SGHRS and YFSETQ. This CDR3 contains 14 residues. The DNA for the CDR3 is TGCGCCAGCAGCTTATGGGGGGTCGCCACTGAAACTTTCTTT. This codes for CASSLWGVATETFF.

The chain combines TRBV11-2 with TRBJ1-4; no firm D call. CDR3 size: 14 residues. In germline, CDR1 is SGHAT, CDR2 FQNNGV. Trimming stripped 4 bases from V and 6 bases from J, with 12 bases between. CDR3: CASSWDRRDEKLFF. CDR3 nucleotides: TGTGCCAGCAGCTGGGATAGGAGAGATGAAAAACTGTTTTTT.

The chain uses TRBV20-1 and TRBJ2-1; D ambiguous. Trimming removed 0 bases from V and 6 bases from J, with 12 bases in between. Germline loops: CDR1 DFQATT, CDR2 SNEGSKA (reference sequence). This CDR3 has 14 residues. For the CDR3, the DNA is TGCAGTGCTAGAGATGGGCAGCTACTCAATGAGCAGTTCTTC. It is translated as CSARDGQLLNEQFF.

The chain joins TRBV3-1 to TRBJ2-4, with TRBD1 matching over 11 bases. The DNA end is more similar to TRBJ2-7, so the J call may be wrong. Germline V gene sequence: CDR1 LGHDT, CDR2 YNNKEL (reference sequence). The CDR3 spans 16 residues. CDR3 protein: CASSQAPGQGAYEQYF. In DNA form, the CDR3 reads TGTGCCAGCAGCCAGGCCCCGGGACAGGGGGCCTACGAGCAGTACTTC.

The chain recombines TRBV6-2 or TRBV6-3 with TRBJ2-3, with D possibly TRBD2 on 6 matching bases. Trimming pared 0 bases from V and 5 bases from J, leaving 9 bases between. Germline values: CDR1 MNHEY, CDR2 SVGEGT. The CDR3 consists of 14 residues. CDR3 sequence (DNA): TGTGCCAGCAGTTACTCAAGGCGGGGAGATACGCAGTATTTT. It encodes CASSYSRRGDTQYF.

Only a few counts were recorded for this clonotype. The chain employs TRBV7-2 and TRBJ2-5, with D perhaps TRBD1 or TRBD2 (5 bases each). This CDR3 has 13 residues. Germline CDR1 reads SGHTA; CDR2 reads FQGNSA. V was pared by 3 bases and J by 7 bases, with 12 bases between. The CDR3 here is CASSLGRLGTQYF. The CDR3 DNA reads TGTGCCAGCAGCTTGGGACGGCTAGGGACCCAGTACTTC.

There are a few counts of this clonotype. Here the CDR3 reads CASSGGYNEQFF. As DNA, the CDR3 is TGTGCCAGCAGCGGGGGCTACAATGAGCAGTTCTTC. The chain links TRBV2 to TRBJ2-1; D is perhaps TRBD2 (6 bases). V shed 6 bases and J shed 3 bases, with 6 bases lying between them. The CDR3 is 12 amino acids. Germline V gene sequence: CDR1 SNHLY, CDR2 FYNNEI.

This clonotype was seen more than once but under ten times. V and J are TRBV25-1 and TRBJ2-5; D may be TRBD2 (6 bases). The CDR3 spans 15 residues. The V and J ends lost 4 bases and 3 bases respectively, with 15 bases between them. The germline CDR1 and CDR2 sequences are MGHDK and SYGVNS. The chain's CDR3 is CASSGLAEGEETQYF. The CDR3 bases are TGTGCCAGCAGTGGCTTAGCGGAGGGAGAAGAGACCCAGTACTTC.

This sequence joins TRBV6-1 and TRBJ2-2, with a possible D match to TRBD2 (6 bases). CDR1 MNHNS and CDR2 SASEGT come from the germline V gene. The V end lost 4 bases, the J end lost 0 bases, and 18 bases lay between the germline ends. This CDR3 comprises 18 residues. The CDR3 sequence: CASSGPRLRTTNTGELFF. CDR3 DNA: TGTGCCAGCAGTGGCCCACGCCTGCGGACTACGAACACCGGGGAGCTGTTTTTT.

As DNA, the CDR3 is TGTGCCAGCAGTTCCGGGGCCTATGGCTACACCTTC. It is translated as CASSSGAYGYTF. V and J are TRBV12-3 or TRBV12-4 and TRBJ1-2; possibly TRBD1 for D (5 bases). V was pared by 4 bases and J by 4 bases, with 7 bases between. The CDR3 covers 12 residues.

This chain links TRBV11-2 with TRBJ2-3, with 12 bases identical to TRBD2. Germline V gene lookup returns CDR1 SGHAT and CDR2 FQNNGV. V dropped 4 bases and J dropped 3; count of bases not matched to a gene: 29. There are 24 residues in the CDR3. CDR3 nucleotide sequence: TGTGCCAGCAGCTCCCCCCGGGACTCCCTCTCCCGACTAGCGGGAGATGGTTGGACAGATACGCAGTATTTT. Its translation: CASSSPRDSLSRLAGDGWTDTQYF.

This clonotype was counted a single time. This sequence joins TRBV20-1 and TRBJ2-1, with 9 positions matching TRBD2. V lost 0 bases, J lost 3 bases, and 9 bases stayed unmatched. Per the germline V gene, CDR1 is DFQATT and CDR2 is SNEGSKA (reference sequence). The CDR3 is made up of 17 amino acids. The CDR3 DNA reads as TGCAGTGCTAGAGAGAAGCTGGGACTAGCTGTCTACAATGAGCAGTTCTTC. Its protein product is CSAREKLGLAVYNEQFF.

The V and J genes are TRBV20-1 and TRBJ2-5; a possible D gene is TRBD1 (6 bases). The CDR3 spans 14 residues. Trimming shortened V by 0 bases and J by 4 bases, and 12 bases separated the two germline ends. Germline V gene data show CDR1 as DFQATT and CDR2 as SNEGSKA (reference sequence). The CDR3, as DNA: TGCAGTGCTAGAGATACCAGGACAGCAGAGACCCAGTACTTC. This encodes CSARDTRTAETQYF.

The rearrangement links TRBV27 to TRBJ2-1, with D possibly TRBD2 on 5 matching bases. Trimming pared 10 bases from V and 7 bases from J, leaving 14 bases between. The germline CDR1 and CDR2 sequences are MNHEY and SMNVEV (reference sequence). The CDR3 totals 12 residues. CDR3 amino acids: CANSGGANEQFF. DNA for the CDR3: TGTGCCAACAGCGGAGGCGCGAATGAGCAGTTCTTC.

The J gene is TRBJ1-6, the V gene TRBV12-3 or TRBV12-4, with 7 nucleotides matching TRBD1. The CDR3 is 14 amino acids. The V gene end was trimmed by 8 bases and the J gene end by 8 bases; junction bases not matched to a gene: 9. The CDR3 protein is CASRLQTGYSPLHF. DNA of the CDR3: TGTGCCAGCCGCCTGCAGACAGGGTATTCACCCCTCCACTTT.

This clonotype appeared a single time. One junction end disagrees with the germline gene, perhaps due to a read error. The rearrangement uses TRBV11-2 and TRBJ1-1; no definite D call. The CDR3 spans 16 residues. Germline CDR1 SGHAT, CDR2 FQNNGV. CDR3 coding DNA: TGTGCCGGCAGCTTAGAAGTTGTGGCATCGGACACTGAAGCTTTCTTT. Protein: CAGSLEVVASDTEAFF.

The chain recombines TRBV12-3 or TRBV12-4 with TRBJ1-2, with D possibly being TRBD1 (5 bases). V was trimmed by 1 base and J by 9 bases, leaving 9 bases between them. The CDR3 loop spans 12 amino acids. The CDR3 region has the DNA TGTGCCAGCAGTTTAGAGAGGGACCGCTACACCTTC. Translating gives CASSLERDRYTF.

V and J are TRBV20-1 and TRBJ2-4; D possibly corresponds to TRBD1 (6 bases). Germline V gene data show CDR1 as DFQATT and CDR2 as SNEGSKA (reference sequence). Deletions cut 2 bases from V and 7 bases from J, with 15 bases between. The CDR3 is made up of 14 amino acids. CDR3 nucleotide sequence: TGCAGTGCTAGACGGTCACAGGGTGAGAACATTCAGTACTTC. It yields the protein CSARRSQGENIQYF.